This passage covers 10 T cell receptor beta chains from one sample sequenced in a study of T-cell reconstitution after alpha-beta-depleted transplantation in children. The TCRbeta library was prepared with unique molecular identifiers. In TCRdb, the PCR reads were re-called with MiXCR into one record per CDR3 protein. The sample includes 490,000 or so distinct CDR3 sequences, approximately 12% seen only once; the top ten take around 5.8%. This sample comprised PBMCs from the stem cell graft donor, obtained from the stem cell graft. The receptors stem from a human donor who donated a stem cell graft to a child with combined immunodeficiency.

This clonotype was detected ten times or more. The chain couples TRBV12-3 or TRBV12-4 to TRBJ2-7, with D tentatively TRBD1 or TRBD2 (5 bases each). V was pared by 5 bases and J by 7 bases, with 12 bases between. The CDR3 is 12 amino acids. The DNA for the CDR3 is TGTGCCAGCAGTCTATGGGGGAATGAGCAGTACTTC. As protein: CASSLWGNEQYF.

This clonotype was found a few times. The chain links TRBV12-3 or TRBV12-4 to TRBJ1-5, with 9 nucleotides matching TRBD1. After removal of 6 bases from V and 4 bases from J, the junction contained 4 bases not matched to a gene. The CDR3 is 14 amino acids. For the CDR3, the DNA is TGTGCCAGCAGACTCGGGACAGGGAATCAGCCCCAGCATTTT. Translating gives CASRLGTGNQPQHF.

This rearrangement joins TRBV5-1 to TRBJ2-7, with unresolved D. Germline V CDR1 and CDR2: SGHRS, YFSETQ. The ends were cut back, 0 bases at V and 8 bases at J, with 9 bases in the middle. This CDR3 region has 12 residues. This chain's CDR3 is CASSLGVSQQYF. CDR3 bases: TGCGCCAGCAGCTTGGGGGTGTCTCAGCAGTACTTC.

The CDR3 DNA is TGTGCCAGCAGTTACTCGAATGCGGGGGCCTCCCCAGATACGCAGTATTTT. It translates to CASSYSNAGASPDTQYF. The chain links TRBV6-2 or TRBV6-3 to TRBJ2-3; tentative D call: TRBD2 (7 bases). CDR3 length: 17 residues. Per germline, CDR1 MNHEY and CDR2 SVGEGT. V lost 0 bases, J lost 4 bases, and 17 bases lay in between.

The chain combines TRBV7-2 with TRBJ2-7; D is undetermined. The CDR3 loop spans 12 amino acids. CDR1 is SGHTA, CDR2 FQGNSA, per germline. The ends were cut back, 5 bases at V and 7 bases at J, with 12 bases in the middle. The CDR3 sequence: CASSDAYGEQYF. CDR3 bases: TGTGCCAGCAGCGATGCTTACGGGGAGCAGTACTTC.

The chain employs TRBV7-9 and TRBJ1-1; no definite D call. CDR3 length: 12 amino acids. Germline assignment: CDR1 SEHNR and CDR2 FQNEAQ (reference sequence). V was trimmed by 5 bases and J by 7 bases, leaving 11 bases between them. The DNA of the CDR3 is TGTGCCAGCAGCCCCGGGAGAGGTGAAGCTTTCTTT. This encodes CASSPGRGEAFF.

This clonotype was seen more than once but under ten times. The V gene is TRBV24-1, the J gene TRBJ2-1; TRBD1 matches at 7 bases. The junction had 9 bases not matched to a gene; V was cut back by 1 base and J by 4 bases. The germline V gene has CDR1 KGHDR and CDR2 SFDVKD. There are 17 residues in the CDR3. The chain's CDR3 is CATSDLLVDRRYNEQFF. In DNA, the CDR3 is TGTGCCACCAGTGATTTACTTGTGGACAGGAGGTACAATGAGCAGTTCTTC.

In this sample, this clonotype turned up many times. The rearrangement links TRBV9 to TRBJ2-1; a possible D gene is TRBD2 (6 bases). The V end was cut by 1 base, the J end by 4 bases, with 12 bases between. This CDR3 spans 15 amino acids. Germline V CDR1 and CDR2: SGDLS, YYNGEE. The CDR3 spells CASSVRAGPYNEQFF. CDR3 nucleotides: TGTGCCAGCAGCGTACGGGCGGGACCTTACAATGAGCAGTTCTTC.

This clonotype was seen at least ten times. The chain uses TRBV20-1 and TRBJ2-5; D not certain. The V end was cut by 5 bases, the J end by 5 bases, with 15 bases between. The CDR3 is made up of 13 amino acids. The germline gives CDR1 DFQATT, CDR2 SNEGSKA (reference sequence). The CDR3 DNA reads TGCAGTGCTGGACCCCTCTTCCAGGAGACCCAGTACTTC. Translating gives CSAGPLFQETQYF.

This clonotype was observed at least ten times. J is TRBJ2-5 and V is TRBV4-3; 8 bases line up with TRBD1. CDR1 is LGHNA and CDR2 is YSLEER in the germline V gene. With 3 bases clipped from V and 4 bases from J, the junction kept 7 bases outside the gene matches. This CDR3 comprises 15 residues. CDR3 protein: CASSHLTGGIETQYF. The CDR3, as DNA: TGCGCCAGCAGCCACCTAACAGGGGGGATAGAGACCCAGTACTTC.